This T cell receptor beta chain emerged from a study of blood T cell repertoires in COVID-19 (TCRdb year 2020). Study-level background: Samples from collaborators originated in the United States, Italy and Spain and spanned both the acute and convalescent phases of COVID-19. Samples came from the ongoing ImmuneRACE study (first 160 participants) plus 1,254 subjects from 6 global collaborators. The material from the prospective study consisted of cDNA or gDNA derived from T cells, B-cell-depleted T cells, or PBMCs. Where available, HLA class I and class II types were obtained from metadata supplied by the sample provider rather than from assay-based typing. The dataset comprised deeply sampled blood TCRbeta repertoires from subjects exposed to, actively infected with, or recovered from COVID-19. The sample metadata nearly always contained a de-identified subject ID, COVID-19 status, age in years and sex. The repertoires were released in a freely available public database intended as a resource for research on the immune response to SARS-CoV-2.

On the study overall, not on this receptor specifically: Clinical and demographic metadata were provided uncurated, with the amount varying by source and participant.

At one collaborating source in Seattle, patients were enrolled during active infection and were followed longitudinally through the course of disease. Whole blood was collected in K2EDTA tubes by collaborating institutions according to the institutions' own protocols. For TCRbeta analysis, collaborators shipped samples as frozen whole blood, isolated PBMCs, or DNA extracted from either of those sample types. TCRbeta CDR3 regions were amplified from genomic DNA using the immunoSEQ Assay, a bias-controlled multiplex PCR. On the authors' methods: Nucleated cell counts per sample were estimated from amplification of reference gene primers within the assay. To quantify the absolute abundance of each unique TCRbeta CDR3 rearrangement, sequence reads were collapsed and filtered. For each sample, productive Simpson clonality was calculated as the square root of Simpson's diversity index over productive rearrangements. Drawn from immuneACCESS, this table holds only the in-frame rearrangements with V and J called that TCRdb kept. Clones are partly lost; checked studies trace under half to an unresolved V gene and leave the rest unexplained. V, J and clone size derive from that table, while D and trimming were established from the DNA sequence. Here the sample has approximately 240,000 clones; 75% to 85% occur a single time. The top ten constitute roughly 1.2% of the sample.

With regard to this clone: Its antigen target is currently unknown. Base qualities are not provided; no much larger clone lies one nucleotide away.

The receptor was derived from a woman aged 25 to 39 with COVID-19, enrolled during active disease. The source material was peripheral blood.

The CDR3 reads as follows: CATWPGEPSNEQFF. Here is the DNA: TGTGCCACCTGGCCGGGAGAACCGTCCAATGAGCAGTTCTTC. The rearrangement joined TRBV10-3 to TRBJ2-1; the D gene is possibly TRBD2, with 6 bases matching. V lost 10 bases and J lost 6 bases; the stretch between them is 19 bases long. From its cysteine to its phenylalanine, the CDR3 spans 14 amino acids. Kept here is only the CDR3 DNA, which spans 42 bases and is read in frame from base 1. For CDR1 and CDR2, the germline V gene lists ENHRY and SYGVKD.